The next 6 T cell receptor beta chains were all read from a single sample in a study of blood T cell repertoires in COVID-19. TCRdb's copy holds only in-frame clones and misses some; the assay was immunoSEQ multiplex PCR. The table records approximately 300,000 clones, about 87% of them present only once. Sequences were obtained from peripheral blood. All receptors come from a woman between 50 and 59 years old with COVID-19, enrolled during active disease.

This CDR3 is CSVVGTGAGNTIYF. CDR3 nucleotides: TGCAGCGTCGTCGGGACAGGGGCTGGAAACACCATATATTTT. This rearrangement joins TRBV29-1 to TRBJ1-3; 10 nucleotides agree with TRBD1. With V trimmed by 6 bases and J by 2 bases, 4 bases remained unmatched. The CDR3 extends over 14 amino acids. Germline V gene sequence: CDR1 SQVTM, CDR2 ANQGSEA.

This clone was detected once. The V and J genes are TRBV30 and TRBJ2-5, with D uncertain. Germline assignment: CDR1 GTSNPN and CDR2 SVGIG (reference sequence). CDR3 length: 13 residues. V lost 4 bases to trimming and J lost 0 bases, with 9 bases between them. The CDR3 nucleotides read TGTGCCTGGAACCCCCAGTACCAAGAGACCCAGTACTTC. Translating it yields CAWNPQYQETQYF.

J is TRBJ1-4 and V is TRBV6-5; a possible D gene is TRBD1 (5 bases). V gave up 5 bases and J gave up 4 bases, with 8 bases separating them. Looked up from germline, CDR1 is MNHEY and CDR2 is SVGAGI. CDR3 length equals 13 residues. CDR3 residues: CASSRRVNEKLFF. Here the CDR3 DNA reads TGTGCCAGCAGTCGCAGGGTTAATGAAAAACTGTTTTTT.

This clone was recorded once. The chain uses TRBV19 and TRBJ2-5, with TRBD2 as a possible D gene (6 bases). V lost 5 bases, J lost 2 bases, and 12 bases lay in between. CDR3 length: 14 residues. Germline V gene lookup returns CDR1 LNHDA and CDR2 SQIVND (reference sequence). The CDR3 region has the DNA TGTGCCAGTAGTTTAAATCGGGGGCAAGAGACCCAGTACTTC. Amino acid sequence: CASSLNRGQETQYF.

The chain has TRBV30 and TRBJ1-3; possible D gene TRBD1, 6 bases. From germline, CDR1 is GTSNPN and CDR2 SVGIG (reference sequence). Trimming left V 1 base short and J 0 bases short, with 22 bases between. This CDR3 contains 19 residues. This chain's CDR3 is CAWSDRVKSLFGSGNTIYF. As DNA, the CDR3 is TGTGCCTGGAGTGACAGGGTGAAGTCTCTGTTCGGCTCTGGAAACACCATATATTTT.

V usage is TRBV7-9 and J usage is TRBJ2-7; tentative D call: TRBD1 (6 bases). There are 16 residues in the CDR3. Germline assignment: CDR1 SEHNR and CDR2 FQNEAQ (reference sequence). Trimming shortened V by 5 bases and J by 4 bases, and 21 bases separated the two germline ends. CDR3 protein: CASSLGGDRPIYEQYF. CDR3 DNA: TGTGCCAGCAGCCTAGGAGGAGACAGGCCCATTTACGAGCAGTACTTC.